A selection of T cell receptor beta chains follows, all from one sample in a study of T cells in Graves' hyperthyroidism and ophthalmopathy. Each CDR3 protein is one row after TCRdb ran MiXCR on the multiplex PCR reads. The sample records 500,000 to 750,000 distinct CDR3 sequences, 46% being singletons. The sequenced sample consisted of peripheral blood or thyroid tissue (not recorded which). These receptors originate from a woman aged 18 to 35 with Graves' hyperthyroidism. Each CDR3 is given with its conserved first and last residue. Each record gives: V gene, clone size, J gene, D gene, CDR3 protein, CDR3 DNA. The D gene is left open where the match is weak. Clone size is not always given. Where it is, it says once, few, many or a class for expanded clones.

TRBV19	many	TRBJ2-7	NA	CASSISGLVYEQYF	TGTGCCAGTAGTATTTCAGGTTTGGTGTACGAGCAGTACTTC
TRBV29-1	NA	TRBJ1-2	TRBD1	CSSPRTGPAGYTF	TGCAGCTCCCCCAGGACAGGGCCGGCCGGCTACACCTTC
TRBV5-6	medium-sized	TRBJ2-5	NA	CASSLGRGYETQYF	TGTGCCAGCAGCTTGGGGAGGGGATATGAGACCCAGTACTTC
TRBV20-1	many	TRBJ2-5	NA	CSARDPRKGETQYF	TGCAGTGCTAGAGATCCCCGTAAGGGAGAGACCCAGTACTTC
TRBV10-3	NA	TRBJ1-1	NA	CAISDGVAAHTEAFF	TGTGCCATCAGTGATGGTGTGGCAGCCCACACTGAAGCTTTCTTT
TRBV20-1	many	TRBJ2-5	NA	CSASSPLQETQYF	TGCAGTGCTAGCTCTCCTTTACAAGAGACCCAGTACTTC
TRBV20-1	NA	TRBJ1-6	TRBD1	CSASGQGANNSPLHF	TGCAGTGCCAGTGGACAGGGGGCCAATAATTCACCCCTCCACTTT
TRBV7-3	many	TRBJ2-5	TRBD2	CASSLAGERLETQYF	TGTGCCAGCAGCCTAGCGGGGGAACGCCTAGAGACCCAGTACTTC
TRBV6-5	many	TRBJ2-7	TRBD2	CASSPAPGAGGYEQYF	TGTGCCAGCAGCCCTGCCCCCGGAGCGGGAGGATACGAGCAGTACTTC
TRBV5-8	many	TRBJ1-2	NA	CASSLDVGGTNYGYTF	TGTGCCAGCAGCCTAGACGTAGGGGGGACTAACTATGGCTACACCTTC
TRBV29-1	NA	TRBJ1-4	NA	CSVDRTSVEKLFF	TGCAGCGTTGACAGGACGTCCGTTGAAAAACTGTTTTTT
TRBV27	NA	TRBJ2-3	TRBD2	CASSLSAGATDTQYF	TGTGCCAGCAGTTTATCGGCGGGAGCCACAGATACGCAGTATTTT
TRBV29-1	many	TRBJ2-5	NA	CSVQLQTGRGETQYF	TGCAGCGTTCAACTACAGACAGGGAGGGGAGAGACCCAGTACTTC
TRBV29-1	NA	TRBJ2-5	NA	CSVRGGIGTQYF	TGCAGCGTTAGAGGGGGTATCGGGACCCAGTACTTC
TRBV20-1	many	TRBJ1-6	NA	CSAKESREGDNSPLHF	TGCAGTGCTAAAGAGAGCAGGGAAGGGGATAATTCACCCCTCCACTTT
TRBV4-2	NA	TRBJ1-1	TRBD1	CASSQDRGPNTEAFF	TGTGCCAGCAGCCAAGATAGGGGGCCGAACACTGAAGCTTTCTTT
TRBV2	NA	TRBJ1-6	NA	CASRLRQTNNSPLHF	TGTGCCAGCAGACTCCGACAGACTAATAATTCACCCCTCCACTTT
TRBV20-1	few	TRBJ2-3	NA	CSARAGTSTDTQYF	TGCAGTGCTAGAGCAGGTACTAGCACAGATACGCAGTATTTT
TRBV7-3	few	TRBJ2-1	NA	CASSQGSHEQFF	TGTGCCAGCTCTCAAGGTTCACATGAGCAGTTCTTC
TRBV7-2	many	TRBJ2-7	NA	CASSLDVAARDEQYF	TGTGCCAGCAGCTTAGACGTAGCAGCAAGGGACGAGCAGTACTTC